This entry concerns a single T cell receptor (beta chain). In this sample, this clonotype turned up many times. It has no known antigen specificity. No base-level quality is on record; no much larger clone is a single base apart. The library was prepared using 5' RACE. Sequencing instrument: NextSeq 500. To correct for sequencing error and PCR bias, the TCR library protocol tagged individual cDNA molecules with unique molecular identifiers. Both TCR alpha and beta chains were sequenced, and tight co-correlation was observed between alpha and beta sequence abundances in each sample. As for how the authors treated the data: V gene, J gene and CDR3 annotation of TCR sequences was performed with Decombinator V4. Expanded TCRs were defined as changing significantly between any two time points under a Poisson model with p below 0.0001. TCR abundances were normalised to the total number of TCRs sequenced per sample and were expressed as counts per million. TRAV1-2 paired with TRAJ12, TRAJ20 or TRAJ33 defined MAIT TCRs, while TRAV10 paired with TRAJ18 defined iNKT TCRs. A search of VDJdb, accessed on 1 November 2021, was run for TCRs annotated to CMV, EBV and SARS-CoV-2, with TCRs annotated for multiple antigens excluded. TCRdb handled the public reads itself, with Q25 trimming in fastp and clone calling in MiXCR, and kept productive beta chains. For every CDR3 protein sequence, its rows merge into one entry that carries the most common genes and DNA. It is TCRdb's table, rather than the study itself, that gives the V and J calls and clone size. The sample data list approximately 20,000 distinct CDR3 sequences, and roughly 4.3% of these were observed just once. The top ten constitute roughly 6.7% of the sample.

Per the germline V gene (reference sequence), DFQATT is the CDR1 and SNEGSKA is the CDR2. The CDR3 contains 14 residues, cysteine and phenylalanine counted. Kept here is only the CDR3 DNA, which spans 42 bases and is read in frame from base 1. V was cut back by 5 bases and J by 3 bases, leaving a gap of 14 bases between them. Set within a cohort of healthcare workers in London, UK, this nested case-control study involved weekly PCR testing of nasopharyngeal swabs along with blood sampling. Between 23 and 31 March 2020, the week of the UK lockdown, healthcare workers were enrolled and then followed up weekly for as long as 16 weeks. The sample originates from a study of early T cells in non-severe SARS-CoV-2 infection (dated by TCRdb to the early 2020s). Study-level background: Bulk RNA from unsorted whole blood was used for TCR sequencing, so alpha and beta chains could not be paired. The research as a whole found: VDJdb matching was skewed toward anti-spike CD8 responses, so virus-specific expansions were likely underestimated and private and CD4 specificities were missed.

This receptor was identified in an adult who was a healthcare worker with PCR-confirmed SARS-CoV-2 infection or an uninfected control (not recorded which). The sample was whole blood. The chain is encoded by TRBV20-1 joined to TRBJ1-3; the best D guess is TRBD1, with 6 bases matching. The CDR3 protein is CSAEKGGVGNTIYF. The sequence in DNA is TGCAGTGCTGAGAAGGGGGGAGTTGGAAACACCATATATTTT.